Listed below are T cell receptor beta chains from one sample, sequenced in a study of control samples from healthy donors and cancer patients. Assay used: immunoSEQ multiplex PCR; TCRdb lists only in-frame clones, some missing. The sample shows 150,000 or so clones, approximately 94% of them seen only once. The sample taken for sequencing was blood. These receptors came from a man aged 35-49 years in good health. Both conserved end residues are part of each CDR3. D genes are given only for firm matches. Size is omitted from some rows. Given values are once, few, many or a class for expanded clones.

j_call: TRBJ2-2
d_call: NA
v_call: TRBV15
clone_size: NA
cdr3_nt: TGTGCCACCAGCAGAGATTGGGCGGCAGGGGAAGTTAGGGAGCTGTTTTTT
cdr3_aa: CATSRDWAAGEVRELFF

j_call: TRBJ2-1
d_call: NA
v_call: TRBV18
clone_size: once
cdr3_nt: TGTGCCAGCTCATTCCGGGAGACCCCCAATGAGCAGTTCTTC
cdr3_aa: CASSFRETPNEQFF

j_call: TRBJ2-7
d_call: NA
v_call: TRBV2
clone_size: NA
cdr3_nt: TGTGCCAGCATGAGGACCGACACCTACGAGCAGTACTTC
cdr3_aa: CASMRTDTYEQYF

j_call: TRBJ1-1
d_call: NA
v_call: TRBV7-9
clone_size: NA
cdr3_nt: TGTGCCAGCAGCTCAGGGCAGGGCTGGGCTTTCTTT
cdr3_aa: CASSSGQGWAFF

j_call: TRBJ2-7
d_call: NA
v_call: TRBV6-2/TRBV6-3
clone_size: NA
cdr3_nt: TGTGCCAGCAGCCGGAATCCAGGTACGGGACGCCGCTCCTACGAGCAGTACTTC
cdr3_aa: CASSRNPGTGRRSYEQYF

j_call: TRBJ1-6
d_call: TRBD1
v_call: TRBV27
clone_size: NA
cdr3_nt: TGTGCCAGCAGTTTAACAGGGGGCGCCTCACCCCTCCACTTT
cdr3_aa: CASSLTGGASPLHF

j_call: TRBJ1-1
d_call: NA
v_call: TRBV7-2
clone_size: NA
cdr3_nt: TGTGCCAGCAGCTTAGCAGGGGCGGGCACTGAAGCTTTCTTT
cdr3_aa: CASSLAGAGTEAFF

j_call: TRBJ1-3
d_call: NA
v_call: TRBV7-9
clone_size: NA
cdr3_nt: TGTGCCAGCAGCTACGGGGACAACACCATATATTTT
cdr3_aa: CASSYGDNTIYF

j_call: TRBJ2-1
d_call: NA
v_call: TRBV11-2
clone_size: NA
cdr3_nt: TGTGCCAGCAGCTTCCCCCGGGGACTTACACACAATGAGCAGTTCTTC
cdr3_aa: CASSFPRGLTHNEQFF

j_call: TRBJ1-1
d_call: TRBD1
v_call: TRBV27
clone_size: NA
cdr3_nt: TGTGCCAGCAGTCTCACAGGGGGCCTCTTCACTGAAGCTTTCTTT
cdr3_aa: CASSLTGGLFTEAFF

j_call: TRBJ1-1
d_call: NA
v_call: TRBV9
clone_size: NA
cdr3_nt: TGTGCCAGCAGCTCGGAGGGGGGCCCCGGAGGAACTGAAGCTTTCTTT
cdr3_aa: CASSSEGGPGGTEAFF

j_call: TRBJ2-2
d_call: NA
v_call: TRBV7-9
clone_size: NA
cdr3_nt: TGTGCCAGCAGCTCGACTAGGCTCCTCGGCGGGGAGCTGTTTTTT
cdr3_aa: CASSSTRLLGGELFF

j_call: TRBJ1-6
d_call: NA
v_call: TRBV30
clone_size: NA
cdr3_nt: TGTGCCTGGAGTGTTGGATGGAACCCGGGTTCACCCCTCCACTTT
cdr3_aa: CAWSVGWNPGSPLHF

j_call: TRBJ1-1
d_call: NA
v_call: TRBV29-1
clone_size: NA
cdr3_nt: TGCAGCGCCGAGGCAGGGATGAACACTGAAGCTTTCTTT
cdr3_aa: CSAEAGMNTEAFF

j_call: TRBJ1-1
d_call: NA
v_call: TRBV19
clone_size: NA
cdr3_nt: TGTGCCAGTAGTATAAAGGGAAGGATAAACACTGAAGCTTTCTTT
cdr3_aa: CASSIKGRINTEAFF

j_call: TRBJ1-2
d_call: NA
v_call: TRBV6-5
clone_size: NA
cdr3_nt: TGTGCCAGCAGCCCAGGGTTGGGCAGAGTCTACACCTTC
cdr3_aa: CASSPGLGRVYTF

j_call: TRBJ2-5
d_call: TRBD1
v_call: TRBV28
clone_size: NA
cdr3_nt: TGTGCCAGCAGTCAGGCGGACAGGGAAGAGACCCAGTACTTC
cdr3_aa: CASSQADREETQYF

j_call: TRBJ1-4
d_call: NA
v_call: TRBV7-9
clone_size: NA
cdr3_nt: TGTGCCAGCAGCCACATCAGGGACGTAAATGAAAAACTGTTTTTT
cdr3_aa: CASSHIRDVNEKLFF

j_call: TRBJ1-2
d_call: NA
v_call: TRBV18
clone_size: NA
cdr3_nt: TGTGCCAGCTCACCCTTTGGACAGCCCTATGGCTACACCTTC
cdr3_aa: CASSPFGQPYGYTF

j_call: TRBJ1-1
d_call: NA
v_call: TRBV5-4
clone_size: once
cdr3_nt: TGTGCCAGCGCAGGCGATCTAGCCAGTCTGAACACTGAAGCTTTCTTT
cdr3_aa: CASAGDLASLNTEAFF

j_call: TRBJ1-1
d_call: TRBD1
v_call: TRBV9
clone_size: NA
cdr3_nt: TGTGCCAGCAGCGTAGGACAGGGAGGGCTGGGCACTGAAGCTTTCTTT
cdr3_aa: CASSVGQGGLGTEAFF

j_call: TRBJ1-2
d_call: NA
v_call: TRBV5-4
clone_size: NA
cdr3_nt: TGTGCCAGCAGCCCTCCCGCCCCATCTAACTATGGCTACACCTTC
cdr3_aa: CASSPPAPSNYGYTF

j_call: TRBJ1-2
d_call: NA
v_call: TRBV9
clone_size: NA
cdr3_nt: TGTGCCAGCAGCGGGTGGGGGGGAACCGCAACTCCCCGATATGGCTACACCTTC
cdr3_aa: CASSGWGGTATPRYGYTF

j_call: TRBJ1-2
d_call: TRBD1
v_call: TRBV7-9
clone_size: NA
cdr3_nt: TGTGCCAGCAGCTTGACAGGGGGCGCAGATGGCTACACCTTC
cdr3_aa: CASSLTGGADGYTF

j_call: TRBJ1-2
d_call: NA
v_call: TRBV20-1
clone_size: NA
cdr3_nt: TGCAGTGCTAGGGAGGCTTATGGCTACACCTTC
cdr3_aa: CSAREAYGYTF

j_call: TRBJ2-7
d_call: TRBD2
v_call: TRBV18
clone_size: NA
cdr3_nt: TGTGCCAGCTCAATAGCGGGGGGATTTGGCGAGCAGTACTTC
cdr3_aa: CASSIAGGFGEQYF

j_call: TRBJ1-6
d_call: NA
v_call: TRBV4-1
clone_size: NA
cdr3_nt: TGCGCCAGCAGCCAAGATGGTCGGGGATCCTATAATTCACCCCTCCACTTT
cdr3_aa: CASSQDGRGSYNSPLHF

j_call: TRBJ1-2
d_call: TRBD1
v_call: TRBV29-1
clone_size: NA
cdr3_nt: TGCAGCGTCAGCCCCGGGACAGGGGGCGATGGCTACACCTTC
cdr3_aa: CSVSPGTGGDGYTF

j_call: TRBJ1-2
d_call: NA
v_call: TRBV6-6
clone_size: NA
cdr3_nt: TGTGCCAGCAGTTACTCCCGGGACACCCGGCCCTATGGCTACACCTTC
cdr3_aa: CASSYSRDTRPYGYTF

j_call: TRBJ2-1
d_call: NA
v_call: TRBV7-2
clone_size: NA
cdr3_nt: TGTGCCAGCAGCTTAATGGGGGACAATGAGCAGTTCTTC
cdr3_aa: CASSLMGDNEQFF

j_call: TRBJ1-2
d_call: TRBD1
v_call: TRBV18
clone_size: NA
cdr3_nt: TGTGCCAGCTCACCCGAGACAGGGGGCTATGGCTACACCTTC
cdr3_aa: CASSPETGGYGYTF

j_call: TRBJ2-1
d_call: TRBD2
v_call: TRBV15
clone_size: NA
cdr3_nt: TGTGCCACCAGCCCCGGACTAGCGGGGGGTATGAGCTCCTACAATGAGCAGTTCTTC
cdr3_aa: CATSPGLAGGMSSYNEQFF

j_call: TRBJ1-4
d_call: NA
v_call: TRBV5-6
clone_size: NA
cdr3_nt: TGTGCCAGCAGCCCGCGGAATGAAAAACTGTTTTTT
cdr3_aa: CASSPRNEKLFF

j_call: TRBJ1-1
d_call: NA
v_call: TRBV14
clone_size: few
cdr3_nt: TGTGCCAGCGCACTACCAGGGACGAACACTGAAGCTTTCTTT
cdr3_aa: CASALPGTNTEAFF

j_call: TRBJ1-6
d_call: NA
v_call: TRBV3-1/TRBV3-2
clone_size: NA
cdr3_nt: TGTGCCAGCAGCCAAGGGCAGGCAAAGTCACCCCTCCACTTT
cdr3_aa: CASSQGQAKSPLHF

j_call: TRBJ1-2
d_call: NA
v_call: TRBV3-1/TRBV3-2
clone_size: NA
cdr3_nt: TGTGCCAGCAACCAGGAGTGGAGGGACGGGTATGGCTACACCTTC
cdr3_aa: CASNQEWRDGYGYTF

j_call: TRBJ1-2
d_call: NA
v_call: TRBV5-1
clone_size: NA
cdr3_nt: TGCGCCAGCAGCTTGATGGCAGGATCGAACTATGGCTACACCTTC
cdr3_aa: CASSLMAGSNYGYTF

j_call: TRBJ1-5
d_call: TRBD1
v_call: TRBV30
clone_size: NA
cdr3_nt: TGTGCCGGACAAGTCCCGGGACAGGGGTGCAATCAGCCCCAGCATTTT
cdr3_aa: CAGQVPGQGCNQPQHF

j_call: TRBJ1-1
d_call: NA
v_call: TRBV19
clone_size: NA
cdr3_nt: TGTGCCAGTAGTATACCGCAGTTAAAGAACACTGAAGCTTTCTTT
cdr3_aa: CASSIPQLKNTEAFF

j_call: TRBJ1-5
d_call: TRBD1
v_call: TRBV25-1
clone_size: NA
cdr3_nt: TGTGCCAGCAGTGACGCGGGACAGGGCGGCAATCAGCCCCAGCATTTT
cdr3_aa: CASSDAGQGGNQPQHF

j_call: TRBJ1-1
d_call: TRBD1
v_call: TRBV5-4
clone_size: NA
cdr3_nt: TGTGCCAGCAGCCCCGGGACAGGGGGGTTTAGGTCCACTGAAGCTTTCTTT
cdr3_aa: CASSPGTGGFRSTEAFF

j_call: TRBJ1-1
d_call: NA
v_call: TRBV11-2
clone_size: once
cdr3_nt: TGTGCCAGCAGCTTAGGACCCGTAGCTTTCTTT
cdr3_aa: CASSLGPVAFF

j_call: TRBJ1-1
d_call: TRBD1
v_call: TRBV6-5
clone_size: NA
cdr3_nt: TGTGCCAGCAGTTATGCAGGGGGCAGCACTGAAGCTTTCTTT
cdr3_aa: CASSYAGGSTEAFF

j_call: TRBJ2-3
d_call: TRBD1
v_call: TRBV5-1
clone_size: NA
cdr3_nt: TGCGCCAGCATAGGGACAGGTACAGATACGCAGTATTTT
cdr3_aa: CASIGTGTDTQYF

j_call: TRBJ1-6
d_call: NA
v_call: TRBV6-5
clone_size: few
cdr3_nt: TGTGCCAGCAGGGACAGCCACTCCTATAATTCACCCCTCCACTTT
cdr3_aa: CASRDSHSYNSPLHF

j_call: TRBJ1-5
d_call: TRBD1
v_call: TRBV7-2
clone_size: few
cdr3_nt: TGTGCCAGCAGCCCGGGCGGACAGGGGAGGAATCAGCCCCAGCATTTT
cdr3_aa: CASSPGGQGRNQPQHF

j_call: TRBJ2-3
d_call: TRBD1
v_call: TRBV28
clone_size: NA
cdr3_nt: TGTGCCAGCAGGAGCCAAGAACAGGGGGCAGATACGCAGTATTTT
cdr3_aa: CASRSQEQGADTQYF

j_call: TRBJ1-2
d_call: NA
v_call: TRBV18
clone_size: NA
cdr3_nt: TGTGCCAGCTCACGCCTTACAGGGAACTATGGCTACACCTTC
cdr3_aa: CASSRLTGNYGYTF

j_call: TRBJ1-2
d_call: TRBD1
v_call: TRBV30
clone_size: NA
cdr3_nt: TGTGCCTGGAGCGCGGGACAGGGCTATGGCTACACCTTC
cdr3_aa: CAWSAGQGYGYTF

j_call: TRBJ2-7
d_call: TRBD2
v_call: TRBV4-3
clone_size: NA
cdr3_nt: TGCGCCAGCAGCCAAGGGCGGGGGAGCTCCTACGAGCAGTACTTC
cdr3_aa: CASSQGRGSSYEQYF

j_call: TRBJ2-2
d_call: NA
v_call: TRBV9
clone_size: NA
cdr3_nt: TGTGCCAGCAGCGTAGGCACCGGGGAGCTGTTTTTT
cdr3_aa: CASSVGTGELFF

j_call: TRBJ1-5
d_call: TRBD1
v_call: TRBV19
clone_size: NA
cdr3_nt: TGTGCCAGTAGTTGGACAGGGAATCAGCCCCAGCATTTT
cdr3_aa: CASSWTGNQPQHF

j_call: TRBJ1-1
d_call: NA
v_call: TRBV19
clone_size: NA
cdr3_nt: TGTGCCAGTAAAACTGGAGGGATGAACACTGAAGCTTTCTTT
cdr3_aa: CASKTGGMNTEAFF